This T cell receptor beta chain was recorded in a study of blood T cell repertoires in COVID-19. About the research overall: From the United States, Italy and Spain came samples of acute and convalescent COVID-19.

Data came from immunoSEQ multiplex PCR; TCRdb stores just in-frame clones and leaves some out. Of roughly 290,000 clones listed, 80% to 90% are singletons. Germline-derived CDR1 and CDR2 are MNHEY and SVGAGI. The CDR3 length is 15 residues. Trimming took 5 bases from V and 3 from J; bases not matched to a gene: 4. This sequence was found in a woman in her twenties or thirties who had recovered from COVID-19. V gene TRBV6-5 combines with J gene TRBJ1-4, with TRBD1 matching 9 bases. Sequenced: PBMCs or T cells enriched from blood (not recorded which). The CDR3 bases are TGTGCCAGCAGTCAACAGGGGGCCTCTAATGAAAAACTGTTTTTT. This sequence encodes CASSQQGASNEKLFF.